This T cell receptor beta chain was documented in a study of shared clonotypes between healthy human individuals. The wider study: CD4 naive cells filled three plates per donor, CD4 memory three, CD8 naive two and CD8 memory one. Study-level points and caveats: A generally larger estimated richness was seen in naive subsets than in memory subsets.

The CDR3 loop spans 13 amino acids. The germline gives CDR1 SGHVS, CDR2 FNYEAQ. V lost 5 bases and J 9 bases, leaving 14 bases between the germline ends. Naive CD8 isolation took CD45RO-negative cells positively selected for CCR7 and excluded terminally differentiated effector memory CD45RA+ cells. As for this clone: Its target is unknown.

Data came from immunoSEQ multiplex PCR; TCRdb stores just in-frame clones and leaves some out. The sample records 750,000 to 1,000,000 clones, over 90% being singletons. The sequenced sample consisted of naive CD8+ T cells sorted from blood. The V gene is TRBV7-6, the J gene TRBJ2-1; TRBD1 is a possible D gene (6 bases). The sequence came from a man younger than 40 in good health. The CDR3 region is CASSITSGVEQFF. In DNA form, the CDR3 reads TGTGCCAGCAGCATTACCTCAGGGGTTGAGCAGTTCTTC.